The next 23 T cell receptor beta chains were all read from a single sample in a study of T cell responses to AZD1222 COVID-19 vaccine. Profiling relied on immunoSEQ multiplex PCR, and the TCRdb table lists in-frame clones only, not all of them. The sample lists roughly 150,000 clones, 88% occurring once. This sample comprised peripheral blood, obtained after recovery from COVID-19. The receptor source for this set is an adult who had recovered from COVID-19.

V and J are TRBV25-1 and TRBJ1-6; 8 bases map to TRBD1. V trimming: 3 bases; J trimming: 10 bases; junction bases outside the gene matches: 5. Germline V gene sequence: CDR1 MGHDK, CDR2 SYGVNS. This CDR3 has 14 residues. CDR3 DNA: TGTGCCAGCAGTGAGGACAGGGTGAGGTCACCCCTCCACTTT. Protein sequence: CASSEDRVRSPLHF.

The chain joins TRBV5-6 to TRBJ2-3; 11 positions match TRBD2. Germline V gene lookup returns CDR1 SGHDT and CDR2 YYEEEE. The length of the CDR3 is 17 residues. Trimming at V came to 2 bases and at J to 0 bases, leaving 5 bases not matched to a gene. The CDR3: CASSFSGRVLSTDTQYF. DNA for the CDR3: TGTGCCAGCAGCTTTAGCGGGAGGGTCCTTAGCACAGATACGCAGTATTTT.

The rearrangement uses TRBV10-3 and TRBJ1-1; 10 nucleotides agree with TRBD1. The CDR3 contains 16 residues. V shed 4 bases and J 0 bases; nucleotides not matched to a gene: 5. CDR1 ENHRY and CDR2 SYGVKD come from the germline V gene. CDR3 coding DNA: TGTGCCATCAGTGGACAGGGGGCACCTATGAACACTGAAGCTTTCTTT. Protein sequence: CAISGQGAPMNTEAFF.

J is TRBJ2-3 and V is TRBV28; 7 bases fit TRBD2. This CDR3 is 17 amino acids long. The V gene's germline CDR1 is MDHEN and CDR2 SYDVKM. The V gene end was trimmed by 5 bases and the J gene end by 4 bases; junction bases not matched to a gene: 15. The DNA for the CDR3 is TGTGCCAGCAGTCCCGGGGTAAGCGGGAAGTGGTCAGATACGCAGTATTTT. Translating it yields CASSPGVSGKWSDTQYF.

J is TRBJ2-1 and V is TRBV12-1; the table gives TRBD2 as D, unverified against the DNA. TRBV12-1 is recorded as a pseudogene. The CDR3 spans 19 residues. In DNA, the CDR3 is TGTGCCAGCAGCTTTGCGGGACTAGCGGGAGGGGGTCCCTACAATGAGCAGTTCTTC. Protein product: CASSFAGLAGGGPYNEQFF.

The chain is built from TRBV7-8 and TRBJ2-3, with 7 bases identical to TRBD1. V trimming: 5 bases; J trimming: 2 bases; junction bases outside the gene matches: 7. Germline V gene sequence: CDR1 SGHVS, CDR2 FQNEAQ. The CDR3 totals 15 residues. The DNA of the CDR3 is TGTGCCAGCAGCACCCGGGACAGAATCACAGATACGCAGTATTTT. Its translation: CASSTRDRITDTQYF.

The rearrangement joins TRBV3-1 (or the pseudogene TRBV3-2) to TRBJ2-3; D call uncertain. The germline CDR1 and CDR2 sequences are LGHDT and YNNKEL (reference sequence). The CDR3 spans 15 residues. Trimming pared 2 bases from V and 2 bases from J, leaving 11 bases between. CDR3 sequence (DNA): TGTGCCAGCAGCCAAACCCAGGTATCCACAGATACGCAGTATTTT. It specifies CASSQTQVSTDTQYF.

The rearrangement links TRBV4-1 to TRBJ1-4, with a weak D call TRBD1 (6 bases). CDR1 and CDR2 (germline): MGHRA, YSYEKL. CDR3 length equals 15 residues. Trimming removed 1 base at V and 7 bases at J, with 13 bases between. The CDR3 bases are TGCGCCAGCAGCCAAGGATGGGGGGGCCGTGAAAAACTGTTTTTT. As protein: CASSQGWGGREKLFF.

The J gene is TRBJ2-1, the V gene TRBV27; tentative D call: TRBD1 (5 bases). The CDR3 is 14 residues long. CDR1 and CDR2 from the germline V gene are MNHEY and SMNVEV (reference sequence). Trimming took 5 bases from V and 0 from J, leaving 8 bases between them. In nucleotides, the CDR3 is TGTGCCAGCAGTATAGGGGACTCCTACAATGAGCAGTTCTTC. Protein product: CASSIGDSYNEQFF.

The chain carries TRBV3-1 (or the pseudogene TRBV3-2) and TRBJ2-3; TRBD1 aligns across 7 bases. CDR1 is LGHDT and CDR2 is YNNKEL in the germline V gene (reference sequence). With 0 bases clipped from V and 9 bases from J, the junction kept 6 bases outside the gene matches. The CDR3 is 14 residues long. CDR3 residues: CASSQDLDRPTQYF. The CDR3 bases are TGTGCCAGCAGCCAAGATTTGGACAGGCCGACGCAGTATTTT.

J is TRBJ1-1 and V is TRBV28; D is possibly TRBD1 (6 bases). Trimming left V 3 bases short and J 13 bases short, with 18 bases between. Germline assignment: CDR1 MDHEN and CDR2 SYDVKM. The CDR3 is 13 amino acids. The chain's CDR3 is CASSFAPQGGSFF. For the CDR3, the DNA is TGTGCCAGCAGTTTCGCCCCACAGGGTGGAAGTTTCTTT. The full variable domain, its missing parts supplied by reference TRBV28 and TRBJ1-1, is DVKVTQSSRYLVKRTGEKVFLECVQDMDHENMFWYRQDPGLGLRLIYFSYDVKMKEKGDIPEGYSVSREKKERFSLILESASTNQTSMYLCASSFAPQGGSFFGQGTRLTVV.

The chain combines TRBV9 with TRBJ1-2; D call uncertain. This CDR3 is built from 15 residues. With 3 bases removed from V and 8 bases from J, the gap between germline ends came to 20 bases. Germline CDR1 and CDR2: SGDLS and YYNGEE. The CDR3: CASSAITAVGQGYTF. CDR3 bases: TGTGCCAGCAGCGCGATTACGGCAGTGGGTCAGGGCTACACCTTC.

This clone was detected once. This sequence joins TRBV25-1 and TRBJ2-1, with 10 positions matching TRBD1. The V segment lost 4 bases and the J segment 7 bases; nucleotides outside the gene matches: 13. Looked up from germline, CDR1 is MGHDK and CDR2 is SYGVNS. The CDR3 sequence is 17 residues long. CDR3 nucleotides: TGTGCCAGCAGTGCCCATGCCGGGACAGGGGTAAGGAATGAGCAGTTCTTC. Its protein is CASSAHAGTGVRNEQFF.

This clone was recorded only once. The chain combines TRBV6-5 with TRBJ1-1, with 10 nucleotides matching TRBD1. The length of the CDR3 is 14 residues. V lost 6 bases and J lost 4; bases outside the gene matches: 5. Germline values: CDR1 MNHEY, CDR2 SVGAGI. The CDR3 nucleotides are TGTGCCAGCAGGCCGGACAGGGGGTTCACTGAAGCTTTCTTT. As protein: CASRPDRGFTEAFF.

This sequence joins TRBV7-6 and TRBJ2-6; tentatively, D is TRBD1 or TRBD2 (7 bases each). The V gene lost 1 base and the J gene lost 2 bases, with 12 bases spanning the gap. Germline lookup yields CDR1 SGHVS and CDR2 FNYEAQ. This CDR3 comprises 17 residues. The CDR3 region has the DNA TGTGCCAGCAGCTTAGACGGGGGGACAGCTGGGGCCAACGTCCTGACTTTC. Its translation: CASSLDGGTAGANVLTF.

The V gene is TRBV6-5, the J gene TRBJ1-4, with TRBD1 as a possible D gene (5 bases). Per germline, CDR1 MNHEY and CDR2 SVGAGI. The CDR3 covers 14 residues. V gave up 6 bases and J gave up 5 bases, with 13 bases separating them. The CDR3 DNA follows: TGTGCCAGCAGGCCGGGACGGGGCAATGAAAAACTGTTTTTT. Translating it yields CASRPGRGNEKLFF.

Only a few counts were recorded for this clone. V and J are TRBV25-1 and TRBJ2-3; D call uncertain. CDR1 and CDR2 from the germline V gene are MGHDK and SYGVNS. V was pared by 4 bases and J by 4 bases, with 3 bases between. The CDR3 has 11 residues. The CDR3 loop is CASSAPDTQYF. The CDR3 nucleotides are TGTGCCAGCAGTGCACCAGATACGCAGTATTTT. The entire variable domain, with the rest obtained from reference TRBV25-1 and TRBJ2-3, is as follows: EADIYQTPRYLVIGTGKKITLECSQTMGHDKMYWYQQDPGMELHLIHYSYGVNSTEKGDLSSESTVSRIRTEHFPLTLESARPSHTSQYLCASSAPDTQYFGPGTRLTVL.

CDR3 sequence (DNA): TGTGCCAGCAGCGTTGGATTAACCTCCTACGAGCAGTACTTC. Protein sequence: CASSVGLTSYEQYF. V is TRBV9 and J is TRBJ2-7; D is ambiguous. The V end lost 2 bases, the J end lost 0 bases, and 9 bases lay between the germline ends. Germline CDR1 and CDR2: SGDLS and YYNGEE. This CDR3 has 14 amino acids.

As for this clone: Other nucleotide sequences in the sample specify the same CDR3. The chain combines TRBV9 with TRBJ1-1; possibly TRBD1 for D (5 bases). The CDR3 contains 15 residues. The germline V gene encodes CDR1 SGDLS and CDR2 YYNGEE. Trimming removed 0 bases from V and 0 bases from J, with 9 bases in between. The CDR3 region is CASSVGGAVNTEAFF. CDR3 DNA sequence: TGTGCCAGCAGCGTAGGGGGCGCGGTGAACACTGAAGCTTTCTTT. The full variable domain, rest sourced from reference TRBV9 and TRBJ1-1, is DSGVTQTPKHLITATGQRVTLRCSPRSGDLSVYWYQQSLDQGLQFLIQYYNGEERAKGNILERFSAQQFPDLHSELNLSSLELGDSALYFCASSVGGAVNTEAFFGQGTRLTVV.

This clone has ten or more counts. CDR3 protein: CASSLAGGQYNEQYF. The CDR3 bases are TGTGCCAGCAGCTTAGCCGGGGGACAGTATAACGAGCAGTACTTC. The chain links TRBV11-1 to TRBJ2-7, with a tentative D call TRBD1 (7 bases). There are 15 residues in the CDR3. Germline V gene sequence: CDR1 SGHAT, CDR2 FQDESV (reference sequence). Trimming took off 0 bases at V and 5 bases at J, with 14 bases between the two ends. Combining the CDR3 with reference TRBV11-1 and TRBJ2-7 gives the whole variable domain EAEVAQSPRYKITEKSQAVAFWCDPISGHATLYWYRQILGQGPELLVQFQDESVVDDSQLPKDRFSAERLKGVDSTLKIQPAELGDSAMYLCASSLAGGQYNEQYFGPGTRLTVT.

V gene TRBV4-1 combines with J gene TRBJ2-1; D possibly corresponds to TRBD1 (6 bases). Germline V gene sequence: CDR1 MGHRA, CDR2 YSYEKL. V was shortened by 4 bases and J by 4 bases, with 11 bases between the two germline ends. There are 14 residues in the CDR3. This CDR3 is CASSPRDTYNEQFF. Written as DNA, the CDR3 is TGCGCCAGCAGCCCCCGGGACACATACAATGAGCAGTTCTTC.

This clone was seen only once. The chain uses TRBV6-5 and TRBJ2-7, with 9 bases lining up with TRBD1. CDR1 MNHEY and CDR2 SVGAGI come from the germline V gene. J was trimmed by 2 bases and V by 8 bases; bases with no gene match: 7. The CDR3 covers 14 residues. CDR3 nucleotides: TGTGCCAGCCCCTCGGGGACAGGGACCTACGAGCAGTACTTC. Its translation: CASPSGTGTYEQYF.

The J gene is TRBJ1-2, the V gene TRBV7-8; possible D gene TRBD1, 5 bases. Germline lookup yields CDR1 SGHVS and CDR2 FQNEAQ. CDR3 size: 14 residues. V was trimmed by 5 bases and J by 2 bases, leaving 12 bases between them. The CDR3 sequence: CASSLGGKNYGYTF. CDR3 DNA sequence: TGTGCCAGCAGCCTGGGGGGGAAGAACTATGGCTACACCTTC.